Presented here are 10 T cell receptor beta chains from one specimen sequenced in a study of read filtering for tumor transcriptome and immune sequencing. The library was built from about 370 ng RNA with molecular barcoded adaptors for alpha/delta and beta/gamma chains. TCRdb passed the reads through MiXCR, listing each CDR3 protein once. The sample has some 140,000 distinct CDR3 sequences, less than 15% seen once. The sample consisted of a population of CD138-negative cells sorted from bone marrow. The origin of the receptors is a donor aged 40 or older with multiple myeloma.

This clonotype has a count of ten or more. The gene calls are TRBV10-3 and TRBJ2-3; D not resolved. The CDR3 covers 14 residues. CDR1 is ENHRY, CDR2 SYGVKD, per germline. V was pared by 5 bases and J by 1 base, with 10 bases between. The CDR3 DNA reads TGTGCCATCAGTCCCGAGACTCGCACAGATACGCAGTATTTT. This encodes CAISPETRTDTQYF.

With regard to this clonotype: A much larger clone lies one base from this, so it may be a read error. The V call is TRBV11-2, the J call TRBJ2-4; the D gene is possibly TRBD2 (5 bases). There are 16 residues in the CDR3. From germline, CDR1 is SGHAT and CDR2 FQNNGV. The chain's CDR3 is CASSLESPLAKNTQYF. The CDR3 DNA reads as TGTGCCAGCAGCTTAGAGTCCCCTCTAGCCAAAAACACTCAGTACTTC.

This chain connects TRBV7-8 to TRBJ1-1; D gene unclear. CDR1 and CDR2 from the germline V gene are SGHVS and FQNEAQ. The CDR3 is 13 amino acids. Trimming left V 3 bases short and J 3 bases short, with 8 bases between. The CDR3 DNA is TGTGCCAGCAGCTTTCTTAAGGACACTGAAGCTTTCTTT. Its translation: CASSFLKDTEAFF.

In this sample, this clonotype turned up many times. The rearrangement joins TRBV16 to TRBJ1-3; D is unresolved. Germline CDR1 KGHSY, CDR2 FQNENV. Deletions cut 0 bases from V and 3 bases from J, with 9 bases between. The CDR3 has 15 amino acids. The CDR3 is CASSQSRTVGNTIYF. CDR3 coding DNA: TGTGCCAGCAGCCAATCCCGGACGGTTGGAAACACCATATATTTT.

This clonotype turned up a few times. This could be a read error, since a much larger clone is one nucleotide away. The J gene is TRBJ1-1, the V gene TRBV29-1, with 7 bases that match TRBD1. V gave up 3 bases and J gave up 1 base; unmatched junction bases: 8. This CDR3 comprises 15 residues. Germline V gene sequence: CDR1 SQVTM, CDR2 ANQGSEA. In nucleotides, the CDR3 is TGCAGCGTTGAGTGGTGGGACAGTTCGAACACTGAAGCTTTCTTT. It is translated as CSVEWWDSSNTEAFF.

V is TRBV7-9 and J is TRBJ1-2, with D possibly TRBD1 on 6 matching bases. The CDR3 has 14 amino acids. Germline loops: CDR1 SEHNR, CDR2 FQNEAQ (reference sequence). The V end was cut by 5 bases, the J end by 6 bases, with 16 bases between. CDR3 bases: TGTGCCAGCAGCAAAGAGGGGGTTACGGATGGCTACACCTTC. It codes for CASSKEGVTDGYTF.

This chain joins TRBV29-1 and TRBJ2-5; D not resolved. Germline CDR1 and CDR2: SQVTM and ANQGSEA. The ends were cut back, 4 bases at V and 2 bases at J, with 8 bases in the middle. The CDR3 is 12 amino acids. CDR3 amino acids: CSVVGTQETQYF. CDR3 in DNA: TGCAGCGTTGTCGGTACACAAGAGACCCAGTACTTC.

This clonotype was detected many times. CDR3 residues: CASSLDFLGSSEQFF. CDR3 coding DNA: TGTGCCAGCAGCTTAGATTTCCTAGGAAGTAGTGAGCAGTTCTTC. The chain has TRBV7-3 and TRBJ2-1; D gene ambiguous. Per the germline V gene, CDR1 is SGHTA and CDR2 is FQGTGA. This CDR3 contains 15 residues. With 2 bases removed from V and 9 bases from J, the gap between germline ends came to 17 bases. The entire variable domain, with the rest obtained from reference TRBV7-3 and TRBJ2-1, is as follows: GAGVSQTPSNKVTEKGKYVELRCDPISGHTALYWYRQSLGQGPEFLIYFQGTGAADDSGLPNDRFFAVRPEGSVSTLKIQRTERGDSAVYLCASSLDFLGSSEQFFGPGTRLTVL.

This clonotype was detected many times. V and J are TRBV27 and TRBJ1-4; 10 bases map to TRBD1. Germline lookup yields CDR1 MNHEY and CDR2 SMNVEV (reference sequence). The CDR3 length is 18 residues. V lost 5 bases to trimming and J lost 10 bases; unmatched junction nucleotides: 19. Here the CDR3 DNA reads TGTGCCAGCAGTACCTACCGGGACAGGGGCCGCCGTCCAGGAAAACTGTTTTTT. Amino acid sequence: CASSTYRDRGRRPGKLFF.

With respect to this clonotype: One end of the junction varies from germline; a read error may be responsible. The rearrangement links TRBV6-1 to TRBJ2-1; 12 bases match TRBD2. Germline V gene sequence: CDR1 MNHNS, CDR2 SASEGT. The CDR3 consists of 15 residues. DNA for the CDR3: TGTGCCAGCAGGGCGACTAGCGGGAGTTCCAATAAGCAGTTCTTC. It codes for CASRATSGSSNKQFF.